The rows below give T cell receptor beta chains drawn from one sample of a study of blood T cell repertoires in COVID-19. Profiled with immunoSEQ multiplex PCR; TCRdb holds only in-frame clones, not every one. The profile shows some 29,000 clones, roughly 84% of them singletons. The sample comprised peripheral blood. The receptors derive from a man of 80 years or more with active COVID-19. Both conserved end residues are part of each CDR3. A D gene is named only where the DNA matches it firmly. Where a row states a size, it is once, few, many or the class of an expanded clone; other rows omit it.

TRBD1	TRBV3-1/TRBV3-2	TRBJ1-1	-	CASSPWNRGEETEAFF	TGTGCCAGCAGCCCCTGGAACAGGGGGGAAGAAACTGAAGCTTTCTTT
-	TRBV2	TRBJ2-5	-	CATQGRAPETQYF	TGTGCCACCCAGGGAAGGGCGCCGGAGACCCAGTACTTC
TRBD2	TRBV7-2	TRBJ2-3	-	CASSLANGGGRTDTQYF	TGTGCCAGCAGCTTAGCGAACGGGGGGGGGCGTACAGATACGCAGTATTTT
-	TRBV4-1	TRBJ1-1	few	CASSRSGLTNTEAFF	TGCGCCAGCAGCCGTAGCGGCCTGACGAACACTGAAGCTTTCTTT
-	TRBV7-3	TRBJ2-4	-	CEWWVRVLNIQYF	TGTGAATGGTGGGTCAGGGTGTTGAACATTCAGTACTTC
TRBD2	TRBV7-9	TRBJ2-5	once	CASSFSGRETQYF	TGTGCCAGCAGCTTCTCCGGGAGGGAGACCCAGTACTTC
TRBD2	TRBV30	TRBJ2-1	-	CAWSGSGGTEQFF	TGTGCCTGGAGTGGTAGCGGGGGTACTGAGCAGTTCTTC
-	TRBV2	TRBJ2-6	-	CASSAQTGANVLTF	TGTGCCAGCAGCGCACAAACTGGGGCCAACGTCCTGACTTTC
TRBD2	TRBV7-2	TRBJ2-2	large	CASSLEVGLGQLFF	TGTGCCAGCAGCTTAGAGGTTGGACTAGGGCAGCTGTTTTTT
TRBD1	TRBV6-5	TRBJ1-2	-	CASSRQGPGGYTF	TGTGCCAGCAGTCGACAGGGACCGGGTGGCTACACCTTC
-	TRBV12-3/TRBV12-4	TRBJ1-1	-	CASSTQGNTEAFF	TGTGCCAGCAGCACACAGGGGAACACTGAAGCTTTCTTT
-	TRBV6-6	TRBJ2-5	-	CASSLRGFETQYF	TGTGCCAGCAGCCTCAGGGGATTCGAGACCCAGTACTTC
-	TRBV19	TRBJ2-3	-	CASSMTPPGNTQYF	TGTGCCAGTAGTATGACCCCCCCAGGAAATACGCAGTATTTT
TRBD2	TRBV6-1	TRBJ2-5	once	CASSEWGGEGETQYF	TGTGCCAGCAGTGAATGGGGGGGAGAGGGAGAGACCCAGTACTTC
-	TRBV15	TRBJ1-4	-	CATSSQGLNEKLFF	TGTGCCACCAGCAGTCAGGGGTTAAATGAAAAACTGTTTTTT
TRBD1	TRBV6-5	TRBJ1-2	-	CASSTTGNRNYGYTF	TGTGCCAGCAGCACGACAGGGAATCGTAACTATGGCTACACCTTC
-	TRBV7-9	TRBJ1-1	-	CASSLAGRMNTEAFF	TGTGCCAGCAGCTTGGCAGGGCGCATGAACACTGAAGCTTTCTTT
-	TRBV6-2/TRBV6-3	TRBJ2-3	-	CASSYRTGGVTDTQYF	TGTGCCAGCAGTTACCGGACAGGCGGGGTAACAGATACGCAGTATTTT
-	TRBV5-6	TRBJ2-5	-	CASSLLRGISQETQYF	TGTGCCAGCAGCTTGTTGCGGGGAATCAGCCAAGAGACCCAGTACTTC
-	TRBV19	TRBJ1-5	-	CASRGRSGMGNQPQHF	TGTGCCAGTAGGGGCAGGTCCGGGATGGGCAATCAGCCCCAGCATTTT
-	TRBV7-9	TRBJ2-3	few	CASSERGGLGTDTQYF	TGTGCCAGCAGCGAGAGGGGGGGCCTCGGCACAGATACGCAGTATTTT
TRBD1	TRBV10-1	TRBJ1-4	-	CASSESSGQHNEKLFF	TGCGCCAGCAGTGAGTCTTCGGGACAGCATAATGAAAAACTGTTTTTT
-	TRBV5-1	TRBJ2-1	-	CASSLLSVNEQFF	TGCGCCAGCAGCTTATTGAGCGTGAATGAGCAGTTCTTC
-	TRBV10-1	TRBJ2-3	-	CASSESRAGWTTYTDTQYF	TGCGCCAGCAGTGAGTCGCGCGCGGGATGGACTACCTACACAGATACGCAGTATTTT
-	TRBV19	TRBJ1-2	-	CASISPFGLGYTF	TGTGCCAGTATCTCTCCATTTGGTCTAGGCTACACCTTC
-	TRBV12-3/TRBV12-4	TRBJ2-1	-	CASSLRGNEQFF	TGTGCCAGCAGTTTGCGAGGGAATGAGCAGTTCTTC
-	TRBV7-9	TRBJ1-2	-	CASSLVGGGSGGYTF	TGTGCCAGCAGCTTAGTAGGCGGCGGGTCAGGTGGCTACACCTTC
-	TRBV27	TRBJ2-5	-	CASYKWRGPKETQYF	TGTGCCAGCTACAAGTGGCGGGGGCCGAAAGAGACCCAGTACTTC
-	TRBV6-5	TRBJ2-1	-	CASSITGNSYNEQFF	TGTGCCAGCAGCATTACAGGGAACTCCTACAATGAGCAGTTCTTC
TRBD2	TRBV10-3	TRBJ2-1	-	CAIGSGGAGEQFF	TGTGCCATCGGAAGCGGGGGGGCCGGGGAGCAGTTCTTC
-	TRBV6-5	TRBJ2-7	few	CASVISNSYEQYF	TGTGCCAGCGTTATATCTAACTCCTACGAGCAGTACTTC
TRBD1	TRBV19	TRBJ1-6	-	CASSTGQGINSPLHF	TGTGCCAGTAGTACCGGACAGGGGATTAATTCACCCCTCCACTTT
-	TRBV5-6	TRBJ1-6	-	CASSSLGVAGSSYNSPLHF	TGTGCCAGCAGCTCCCTAGGGGTGGCAGGAAGCTCCTATAATTCACCCCTCCACTTT
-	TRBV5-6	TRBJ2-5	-	CASSLFGGSKETQYF	TGTGCCAGCAGCTTGTTCGGGGGAAGTAAAGAGACCCAGTACTTC
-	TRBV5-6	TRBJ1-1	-	CASSFGEGAEAFF	TGTGCCAGCAGCTTCGGGGAGGGCGCTGAAGCTTTCTTT
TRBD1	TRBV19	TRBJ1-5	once	CASSPVDRGNQPQHF	TGTGCCAGTAGTCCAGTTGACAGGGGCAATCAGCCCCAGCATTTT
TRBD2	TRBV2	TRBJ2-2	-	CASRGLASNTGELFF	TGTGCCAGCAGGGGACTAGCTTCGAACACCGGGGAGCTGTTTTTT
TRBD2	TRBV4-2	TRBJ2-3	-	CASSHRAGDTQYF	TGTGCCAGCAGCCATCGAGCGGGGGATACGCAGTATTTT
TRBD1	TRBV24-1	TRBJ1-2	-	CATPARDRARYGYTF	TGTGCCACCCCAGCCCGGGACAGGGCACGCTATGGCTACACCTTC
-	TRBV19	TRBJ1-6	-	CASSIDSDIMSPLHF	TGTGCCAGTAGTATAGATTCCGACATTATGTCACCCCTCCACTTT
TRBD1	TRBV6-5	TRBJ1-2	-	CASSYLDRFSYGYTF	TGTGCCAGCAGTTACCTGGACAGGTTTTCCTATGGCTACACCTTC
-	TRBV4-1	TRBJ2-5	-	CASSLERHETQYF	TGCGCCAGCAGCCTGGAGCGCCACGAGACCCAGTACTTC
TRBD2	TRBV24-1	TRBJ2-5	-	CATSDLSSGGETQYF	TGTGCCACCAGTGATTTATCTAGCGGGGGAGAGACCCAGTACTTC
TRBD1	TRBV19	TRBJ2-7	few	CATGDRGYEQYF	TGTGCCACCGGGGACAGGGGCTACGAGCAGTACTTC
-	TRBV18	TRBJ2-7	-	CASSLSGTTYEQYF	TGTGCCAGCTCACTCTCTGGCACCACCTACGAGCAGTACTTC
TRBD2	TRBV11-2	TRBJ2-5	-	CASSRLAGGPQETQYF	TGTGCCAGCAGCCGTCTAGCGGGGGGACCTCAAGAGACCCAGTACTTC
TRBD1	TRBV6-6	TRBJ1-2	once	CASSPGQRTSNYGYTF	TGTGCCAGCAGTCCGGGACAGAGAACTTCTAACTATGGCTACACCTTC
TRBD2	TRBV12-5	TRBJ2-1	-	CASGLGRGGYNEQFF	TGTGCTAGTGGTTTGGGTCGGGGGGGATACAATGAGCAGTTCTTC
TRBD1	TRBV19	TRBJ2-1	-	CASSNRGWDNEQFF	TGTGCCAGTAGTAACAGGGGTTGGGACAATGAGCAGTTCTTC
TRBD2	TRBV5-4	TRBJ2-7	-	CASSPEAGRYEQYF	TGTGCCAGCAGCCCGGAAGCGGGGCGGTACGAGCAGTACTTC
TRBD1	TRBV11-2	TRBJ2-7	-	CASSLDLQQGTMPYEQYF	TGTGCCAGCAGCTTAGATCTTCAACAGGGGACGATGCCCTACGAGCAGTACTTC
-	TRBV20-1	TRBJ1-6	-	CSASGGQGSSYNSPLHF	TGCAGTGCTAGTGGGGGGCAGGGAAGCTCCTATAATTCACCCCTCCACTTT
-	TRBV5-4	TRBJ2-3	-	CASSFPGGRGDTQYF	TGTGCCAGCAGCTTCCCAGGGGGGCGTGGAGATACGCAGTATTTT
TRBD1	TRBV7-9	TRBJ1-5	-	CASSSTPGQGMGGNQPQHF	TGTGCCAGCAGCTCCACCCCGGGACAGGGGATGGGTGGCAATCAGCCCCAGCATTTT
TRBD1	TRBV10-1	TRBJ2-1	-	CASSAFPGQGANEQFF	TGCGCCAGCAGTGCCTTTCCGGGACAGGGGGCAAATGAGCAGTTCTTC